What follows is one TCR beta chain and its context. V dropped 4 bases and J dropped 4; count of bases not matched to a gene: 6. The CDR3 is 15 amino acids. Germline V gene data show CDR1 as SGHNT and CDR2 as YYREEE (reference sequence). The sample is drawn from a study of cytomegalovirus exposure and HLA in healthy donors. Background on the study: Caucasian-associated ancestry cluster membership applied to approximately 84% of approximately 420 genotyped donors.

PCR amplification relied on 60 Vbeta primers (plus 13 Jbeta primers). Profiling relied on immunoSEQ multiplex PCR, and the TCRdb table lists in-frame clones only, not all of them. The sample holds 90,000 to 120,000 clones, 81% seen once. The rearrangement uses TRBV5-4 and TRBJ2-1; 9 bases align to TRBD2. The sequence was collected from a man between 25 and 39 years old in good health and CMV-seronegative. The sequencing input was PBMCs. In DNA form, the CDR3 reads TGTGCCAGCAGCCCGGGTAGCGGGGGATACAATGAGCAGTTCTTC. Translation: CASSPGSGGYNEQFF.